Below, 21 T cell receptor beta chains from the same sample are listed, as sequenced in a study of T cells expressing NK-cell markers. Reprocessing the 5' RACE reads, TCRdb reports a single entry for every CDR3 protein and omits DNA. This sample's table reports about 540,000 distinct CDR3 sequences. Sequenced: blood T cells: a sorted CD56 or NKG2C T cell subset, CD4+ or CD8+ T cells, or bulk PBMC T cells (not recorded which). These receptors were taken from a man between 18 and 35 years old in good health.

The chain joins TRBV5-1 to TRBJ2-4; TCRdb outputs TRBD2, but without DNA this stays unchecked. Germline V gene lookup returns CDR1 SGHRS and CDR2 YFSETQ. This CDR3 is 14 amino acids long. The chain's CDR3 is CASSSGLRENIQYF. The full variable domain, rest sourced from reference TRBV5-1 and TRBJ2-4, is KAGVTQTPRYLIKTRGQQVTLSCSPISGHRSVSWYQQTPGQGLQFLFEYFSETQRNKGNFPGRFSGRQFSNSRSEMNVSTLELGDSALYLCASSSGLRENIQYFGAGTRLSVL.

This chain uses TRBV5-1 with TRBJ1-2; TCRdb proposes TRBD1, but this gene call is untestable without DNA. Per the germline V gene, CDR1 is SGHRS and CDR2 is YFSETQ. This CDR3 has 15 residues. The chain's CDR3 is CASSTTQGVNYGYTF.

The V call is TRBV27, the J call TRBJ2-3; the TCRdb call, TRBD1, lacks DNA for checking. The germline V gene encodes CDR1 MNHEY and CDR2 SMNVEV (reference sequence). This CDR3 has 15 amino acids. CDR3 residues: CASSLRQVFTDTQYF.

The chain uses TRBV2 and TRBJ2-1; there is no DNA to check the TCRdb D call of TRBD2. The CDR3 consists of 15 residues. CDR1 SNHLY and CDR2 FYNNEI come from the germline V gene. Here the CDR3 reads CASSVLAGSRNEQFF.

The V call is TRBV27, the J call TRBJ2-3; TCRdb calls TRBD1, which cannot be checked without DNA. The CDR3 covers 15 residues. Germline-derived CDR1 and CDR2 are MNHEY and SMNVEV (reference sequence). The CDR3 sequence is CASRSGWGGADTQYF.

This chain's CDR3 is CASSYLAGGPYEQYF. The gene calls are TRBV7-9 and TRBJ2-7; TCRdb selects TRBD2, and the lack of DNA leaves this call unchecked. The germline V gene has CDR1 SEHNR and CDR2 FQNEAQ (reference sequence). CDR3 length: 15 residues.

The chain's CDR3 is CASSRTSGSNEQYF. The chain couples TRBV9 to TRBJ2-7; TCRdb names TRBD2, which stays unverified in the absence of DNA. In germline, CDR1 is SGDLS, CDR2 YYNGEE. The CDR3 runs to 14 residues. The full variable domain, with the rest looked up from reference TRBV9 and TRBJ2-7, is DSGVTQTPKHLITATGQRVTLRCSPRSGDLSVYWYQQSLDQGLQFLIQYYNGEERAKGNILERFSAQQFPDLHSELNLSSLELGDSALYFCASSRTSGSNEQYFGPGTRLTVT.

V is TRBV20-1 and J is TRBJ1-5; the TRBD1 assignment by TCRdb is unverifiable without DNA. CDR1 and CDR2 from the germline V gene are DFQATT and SNEGSKA (reference sequence). This CDR3 contains 14 residues. CDR3 region: CSARSQDLYQPQHF.

The V call is TRBV7-9, the J call TRBJ2-1; there is no DNA to check the TCRdb D call of TRBD2. From germline, CDR1 is SEHNR and CDR2 FQNEAQ (reference sequence). The CDR3 is 17 residues long. The CDR3 protein is CASSLWAGGGSYNEQFF.

This sequence joins TRBV6-5 and TRBJ2-1; TCRdb outputs TRBD2, but without DNA this stays unchecked. Germline CDR1 MNHEY, CDR2 SVGAGI. The CDR3 contains 16 residues. The chain's CDR3 is CASTDASGSSYNEQFF.

The CDR3 spells CASSLERGTNEQFF. The chain carries TRBV12-3 or TRBV12-4 and TRBJ2-1; TCRdb's D call of TRBD1 is untestable without DNA. The CDR3 totals 14 residues.

The chain links TRBV6-5 to TRBJ2-1; the D gene TCRdb calls, TRBD1, cannot be checked with no DNA. The CDR3 is made up of 14 amino acids. Germline CDR1 and CDR2: MNHEY and SVGAGI. CDR3 amino acids: CASSFRAGDNEQFF.

V is TRBV24-1 and J is TRBJ2-1; the D gene TCRdb calls, TRBD1, cannot be checked with no DNA. This CDR3 is built from 15 residues. Germline lookup yields CDR1 KGHDR and CDR2 SFDVKD. CDR3 region: CATSGQGASYNEQFF.

V is TRBV13 and J is TRBJ2-1; TCRdb outputs TRBD1, but without DNA this stays unchecked. CDR1 PRHDT and CDR2 FYEKMQ come from the germline V gene (reference sequence). This CDR3 is built from 15 residues. CDR3 sequence: CASSPFGTGGTEQFF.

The chain employs TRBV5-6 and TRBJ2-1; TCRdb returns TRBD1, unconfirmable since there is no DNA. Looked up from germline, CDR1 is SGHDT and CDR2 is YYEEEE. This CDR3 is 14 amino acids long. The CDR3 is CASSLDRGKGEQFF.

The V and J genes are TRBV7-7 and TRBJ2-5; the D call of TRBD2 rests on TCRdb alone, since no DNA is present to check it. This CDR3 is built from 15 residues. The germline CDR1 and CDR2 sequences are SSHAT and FNYEAQ (reference sequence). The CDR3 sequence: CASSLVGGAGETQYF.

J is TRBJ2-1 and V is TRBV20-1; TCRdb's D call, TRBD2, is unchecked because there is no DNA. The CDR3 loop spans 15 amino acids. Per germline, CDR1 DFQATT and CDR2 SNEGSKA (reference sequence). CDR3 residues: CSANRGASGNNEQFF.

The CDR3 here is CASSLRGASSYNEQFF. This chain connects TRBV7-9 to TRBJ2-1; TCRdb's D call, TRBD1, is unchecked because there is no DNA. The CDR3 has 16 amino acids. Germline V gene sequence: CDR1 SEHNR, CDR2 FQNEAQ (reference sequence).

The rearrangement uses TRBV12-3 or TRBV12-4 and TRBJ2-1. The CDR3 has 14 amino acids. CDR3: CASSPGSPYNEQFF.

The V call is TRBV6-2 or TRBV6-3, the J call TRBJ1-6. Per the germline V gene, CDR1 is MNHEY and CDR2 is SVGEGT. The CDR3 has 14 amino acids. The CDR3 spells CASSYSMPASPLHF.

The rearrangement joins TRBV20-1 to TRBJ2-2; checking the TCRdb D call of TRBD2 is not possible without DNA. Germline CDR1 is DFQATT and CDR2 is SNEGSKA (reference sequence). The CDR3 contains 15 residues. The chain's CDR3 is CSALAGRINTGELFF.